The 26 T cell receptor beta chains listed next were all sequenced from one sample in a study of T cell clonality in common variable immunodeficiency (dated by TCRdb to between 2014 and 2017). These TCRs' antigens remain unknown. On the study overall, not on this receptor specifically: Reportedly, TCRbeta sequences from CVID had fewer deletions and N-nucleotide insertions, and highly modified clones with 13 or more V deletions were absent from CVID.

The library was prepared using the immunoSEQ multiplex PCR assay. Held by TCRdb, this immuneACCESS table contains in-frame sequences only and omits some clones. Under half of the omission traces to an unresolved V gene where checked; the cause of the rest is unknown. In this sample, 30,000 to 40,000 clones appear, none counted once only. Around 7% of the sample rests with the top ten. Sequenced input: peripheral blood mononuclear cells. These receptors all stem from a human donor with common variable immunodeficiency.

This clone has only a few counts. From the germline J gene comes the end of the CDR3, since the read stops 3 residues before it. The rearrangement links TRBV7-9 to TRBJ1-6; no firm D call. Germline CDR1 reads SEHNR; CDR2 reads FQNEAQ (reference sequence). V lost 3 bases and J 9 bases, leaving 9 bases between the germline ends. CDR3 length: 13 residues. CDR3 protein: CASSFPGSSPLHF. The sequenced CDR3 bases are TGTGCCAGCAGCTTTCCGGGGTCTTCACCC. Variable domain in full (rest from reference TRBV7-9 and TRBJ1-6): DTGVSQNPRHKITKRGQNVTFRCDPISEHNRLYWYRQTLGQGPEFLTYFQNEAQLEKSRLLSDRFSAERPKGSFSTLEIQRTEQGDSAMYLCASSFPGSSPLHFGNGTRLTVT.

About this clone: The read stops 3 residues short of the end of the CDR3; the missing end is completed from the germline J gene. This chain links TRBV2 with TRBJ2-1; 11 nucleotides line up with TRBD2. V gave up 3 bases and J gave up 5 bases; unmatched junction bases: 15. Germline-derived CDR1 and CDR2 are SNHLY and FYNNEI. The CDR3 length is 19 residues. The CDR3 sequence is CASSDLGASGRIKHNEQFF. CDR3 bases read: TGTGCCAGCAGTGACCTGGGGGCTAGCGGGAGGATAAAACACAATGAG.

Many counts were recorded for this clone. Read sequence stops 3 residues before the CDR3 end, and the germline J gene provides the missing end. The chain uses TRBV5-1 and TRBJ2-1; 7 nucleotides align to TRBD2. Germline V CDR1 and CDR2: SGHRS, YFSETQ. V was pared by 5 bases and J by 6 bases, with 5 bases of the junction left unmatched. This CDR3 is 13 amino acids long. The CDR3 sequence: CASSWIAGNEQFF. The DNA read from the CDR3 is TGCGCCAGCAGTTGGATAGCGGGCAATGAG.

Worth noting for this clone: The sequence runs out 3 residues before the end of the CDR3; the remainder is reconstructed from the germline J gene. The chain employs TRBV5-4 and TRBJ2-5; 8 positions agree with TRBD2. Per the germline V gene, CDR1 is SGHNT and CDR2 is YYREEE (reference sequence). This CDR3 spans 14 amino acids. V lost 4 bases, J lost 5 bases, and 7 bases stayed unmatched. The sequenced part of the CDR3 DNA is TGTGCCAGCAGCACCGGACTAGCAGGGGAGACC. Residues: CASSTGLAGET. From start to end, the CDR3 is CASSTGLAGETQYF. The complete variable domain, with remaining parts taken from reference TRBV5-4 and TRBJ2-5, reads ETGVTQSPTHLIKTRGQQVTLRCSSQSGHNTVSWYQQALGQGPQFIFQYYREEENGRGNFPPRFSGLQFPNYSSELNVNALELDDSALYLCASSTGLAGETQYFGPGTRLLVL.

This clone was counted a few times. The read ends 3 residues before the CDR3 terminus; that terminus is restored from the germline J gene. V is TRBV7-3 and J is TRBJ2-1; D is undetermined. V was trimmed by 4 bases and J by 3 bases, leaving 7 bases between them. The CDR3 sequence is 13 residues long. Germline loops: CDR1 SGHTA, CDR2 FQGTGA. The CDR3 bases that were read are TGTGCCAGCAGCTCTGGGCTCTACAATGAG. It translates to CASSSGLYNE. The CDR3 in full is CASSSGLYNEQFF.

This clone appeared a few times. The chain's CDR3 is CASRQGSYGYTF. Partial CDR3 DNA: TGTGCCAGCAGGCAGGGGAGCTATGGC. The rearrangement uses TRBV6-2 or TRBV6-3 and TRBJ1-2, with D possibly TRBD1 on 6 matching bases. The observed sequence ends 3 residues before the CDR3 terminus, with the missing tail filled in from the germline J gene. Looked up from germline, CDR1 is MNHEY and CDR2 is SVGEGT. The V gene lost 6 bases and the J gene lost 4 bases, with 9 bases spanning the gap. This CDR3 comprises 12 residues.

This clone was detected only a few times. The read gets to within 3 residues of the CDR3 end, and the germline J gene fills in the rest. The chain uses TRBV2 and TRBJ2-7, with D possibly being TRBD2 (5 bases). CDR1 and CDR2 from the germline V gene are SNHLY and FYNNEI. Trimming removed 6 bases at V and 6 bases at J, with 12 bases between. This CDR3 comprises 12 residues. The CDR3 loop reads CASSLALAEQYF. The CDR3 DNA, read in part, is TGTGCCAGCAGCTTAGCCCTAGCCGAG.

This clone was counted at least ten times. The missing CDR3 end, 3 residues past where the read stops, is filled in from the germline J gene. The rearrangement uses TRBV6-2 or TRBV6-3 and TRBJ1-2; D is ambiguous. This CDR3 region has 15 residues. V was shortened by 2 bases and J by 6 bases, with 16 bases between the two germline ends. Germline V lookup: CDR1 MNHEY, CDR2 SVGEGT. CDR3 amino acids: CASSYGSETPHGYTF. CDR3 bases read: TGTGCCAGCAGTTACGGCAGTGAGACACCTCATGGC.

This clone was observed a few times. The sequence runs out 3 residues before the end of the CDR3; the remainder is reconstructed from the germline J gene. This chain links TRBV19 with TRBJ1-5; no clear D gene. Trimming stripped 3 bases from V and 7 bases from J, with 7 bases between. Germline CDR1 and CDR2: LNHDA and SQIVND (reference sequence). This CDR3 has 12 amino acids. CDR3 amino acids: CASSIRVQPQHF. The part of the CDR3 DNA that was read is TGTGCCAGTAGTATTAGGGTCCAGCCC.

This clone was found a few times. The CDR3 region is CASSIDFGRGLTEAFF. CDR3 bases read: TGTGCCAGTAGTATAGATTTCGGCAGGGGGTTAACTGAA. The J gene is TRBJ1-1, the V gene TRBV19, with 7 bases lining up with TRBD1. The read terminates 3 residues before the CDR3 end, so the remaining end is supplied by the germline J gene. Trimming took 0 bases from V and 5 from J; bases not matched to a gene: 9. CDR1 LNHDA and CDR2 SQIVND come from the germline V gene (reference sequence). The CDR3 length is 16 residues.

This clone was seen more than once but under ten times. Partial CDR3 DNA: TGTGCCACCATTCATCTAGCGGGAGGAAACAATGAG. Its protein is CATIHLAGGNNE. The entire CDR3 protein reads CATIHLAGGNNEQFF. The chain joins TRBV6-2 or TRBV6-3 to TRBJ2-1; 11 bases match TRBD2. The read falls 3 residues short of the CDR3 end, and the missing part is taken from the germline J gene. The V segment lost 10 bases and the J segment 5 bases; nucleotides outside the gene matches: 10. CDR1 and CDR2 (germline): MNHEY, SVGEGT. This CDR3 is 15 amino acids long.

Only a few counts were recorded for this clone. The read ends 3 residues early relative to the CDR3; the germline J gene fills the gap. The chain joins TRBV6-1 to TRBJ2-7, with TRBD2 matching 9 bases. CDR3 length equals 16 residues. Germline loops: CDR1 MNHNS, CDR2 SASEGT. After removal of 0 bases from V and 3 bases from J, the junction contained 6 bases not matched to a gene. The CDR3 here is CASSEAPGTSSYEQYF. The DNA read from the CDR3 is TGTGCCAGCAGTGAAGCCCCCGGGACTAGCAGCTACGAG.

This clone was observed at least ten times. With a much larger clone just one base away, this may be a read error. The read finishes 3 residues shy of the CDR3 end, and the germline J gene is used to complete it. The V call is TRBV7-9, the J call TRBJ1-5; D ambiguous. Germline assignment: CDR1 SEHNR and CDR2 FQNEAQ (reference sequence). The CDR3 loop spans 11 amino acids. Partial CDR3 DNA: TGTTCCAGCAGCTCAAATCAGCCC. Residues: CSSSSNQP. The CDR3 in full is CSSSSNQPQHF. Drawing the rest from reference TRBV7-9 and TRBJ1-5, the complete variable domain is DTGVSQNPRHKITKRGQNVTFRCDPISEHNRLYWYRQTLGQGPEFLTYFQNEAQLEKSRLLSDRFSAERPKGSFSTLEIQRTEQGDSAMYLCSSSSNQPQHFGDGTRLSIL.

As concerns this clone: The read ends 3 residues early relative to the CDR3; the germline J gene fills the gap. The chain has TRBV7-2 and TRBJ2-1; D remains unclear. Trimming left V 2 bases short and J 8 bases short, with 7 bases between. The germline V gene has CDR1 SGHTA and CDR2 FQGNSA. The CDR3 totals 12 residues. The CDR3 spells CASSLLPYEQFF. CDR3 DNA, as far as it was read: TGTGCCAGCAGCTTACTCCCTTATGAG.

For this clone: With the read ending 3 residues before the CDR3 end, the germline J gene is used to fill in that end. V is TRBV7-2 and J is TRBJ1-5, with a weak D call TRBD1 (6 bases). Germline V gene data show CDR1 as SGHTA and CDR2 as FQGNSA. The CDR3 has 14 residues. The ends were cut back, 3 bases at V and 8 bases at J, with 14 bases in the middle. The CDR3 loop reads CASSLGAGKKPQHF. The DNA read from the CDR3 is TGTGCCAGCAGCTTGGGGGCGGGCAAGAAGCCC.

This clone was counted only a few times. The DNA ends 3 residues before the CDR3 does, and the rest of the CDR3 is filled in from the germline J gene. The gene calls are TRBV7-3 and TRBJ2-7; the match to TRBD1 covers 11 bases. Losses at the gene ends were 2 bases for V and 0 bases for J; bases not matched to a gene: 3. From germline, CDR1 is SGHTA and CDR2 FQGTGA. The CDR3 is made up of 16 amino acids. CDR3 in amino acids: CASSLSDRGLSYEQYF. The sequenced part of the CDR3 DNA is TGTGCCAGCAGCTTATCGGACAGGGGGCTCTCCTACGAG.

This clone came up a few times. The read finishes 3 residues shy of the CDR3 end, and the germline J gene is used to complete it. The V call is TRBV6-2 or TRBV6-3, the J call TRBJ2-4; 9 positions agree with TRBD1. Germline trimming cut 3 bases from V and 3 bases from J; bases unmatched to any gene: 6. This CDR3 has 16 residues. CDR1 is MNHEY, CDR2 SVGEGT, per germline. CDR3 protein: CASSYLQGAVKNIQYF. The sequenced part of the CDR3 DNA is TGTGCCAGCAGTTATCTACAGGGGGCGGTCAAAAACATT.

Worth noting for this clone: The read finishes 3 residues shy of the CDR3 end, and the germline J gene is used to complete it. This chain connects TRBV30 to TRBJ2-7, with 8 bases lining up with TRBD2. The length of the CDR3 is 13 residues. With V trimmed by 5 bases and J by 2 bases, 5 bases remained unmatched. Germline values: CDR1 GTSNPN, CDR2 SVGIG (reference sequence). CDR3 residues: CAWHSGKAYEQYF. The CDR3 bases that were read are TGTGCCTGGCATAGCGGGAAGGCCTACGAG.

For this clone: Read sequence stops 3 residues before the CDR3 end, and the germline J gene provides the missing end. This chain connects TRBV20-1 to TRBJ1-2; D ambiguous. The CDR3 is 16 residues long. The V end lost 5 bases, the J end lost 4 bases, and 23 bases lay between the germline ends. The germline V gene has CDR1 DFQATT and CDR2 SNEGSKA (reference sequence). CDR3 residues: CSAPPGGKESGYGYTF. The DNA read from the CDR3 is TGCAGTGCTCCCCCGGGTGGAAAGGAATCGGGCTATGGC.

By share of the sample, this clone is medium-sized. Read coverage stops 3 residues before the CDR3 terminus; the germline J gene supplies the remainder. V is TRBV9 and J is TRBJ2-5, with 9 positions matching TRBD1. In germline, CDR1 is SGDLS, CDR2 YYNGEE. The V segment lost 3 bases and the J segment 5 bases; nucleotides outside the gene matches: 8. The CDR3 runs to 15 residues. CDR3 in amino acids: CASSGPGQGTETQYF. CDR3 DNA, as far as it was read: TGTGCCAGCAGCGGCCCGGGACAGGGTACGGAGACC.

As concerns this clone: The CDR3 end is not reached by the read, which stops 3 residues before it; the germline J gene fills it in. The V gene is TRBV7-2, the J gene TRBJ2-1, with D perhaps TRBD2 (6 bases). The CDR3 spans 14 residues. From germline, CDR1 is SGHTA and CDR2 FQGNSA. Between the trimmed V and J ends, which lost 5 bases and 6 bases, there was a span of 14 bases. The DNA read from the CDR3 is TGTGCCAGCAGCCGTGATAGGAGGGTCAATGAG. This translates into CASSRDRRVNE. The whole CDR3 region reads CASSRDRRVNEQFF.

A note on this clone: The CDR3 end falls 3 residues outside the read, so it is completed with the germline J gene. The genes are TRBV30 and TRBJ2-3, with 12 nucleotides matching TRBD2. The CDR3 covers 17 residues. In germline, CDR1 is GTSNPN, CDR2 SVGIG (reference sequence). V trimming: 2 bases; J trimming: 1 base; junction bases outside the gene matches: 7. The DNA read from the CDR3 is TGTGCCTGGAGTAATATAGGACTAGCGGGGCGCACAGATACG. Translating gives CAWSNIGLAGRTDT. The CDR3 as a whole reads CAWSNIGLAGRTDTQYF.

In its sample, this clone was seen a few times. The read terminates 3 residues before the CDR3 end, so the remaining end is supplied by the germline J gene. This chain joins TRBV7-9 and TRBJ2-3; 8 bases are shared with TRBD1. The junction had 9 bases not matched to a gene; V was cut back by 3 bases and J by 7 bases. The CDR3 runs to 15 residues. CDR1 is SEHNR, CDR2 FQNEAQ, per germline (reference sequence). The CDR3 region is CASSFSQGVGYTQYF. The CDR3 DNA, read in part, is TGTGCCAGCAGCTTTTCACAGGGGGTAGGATATACG.

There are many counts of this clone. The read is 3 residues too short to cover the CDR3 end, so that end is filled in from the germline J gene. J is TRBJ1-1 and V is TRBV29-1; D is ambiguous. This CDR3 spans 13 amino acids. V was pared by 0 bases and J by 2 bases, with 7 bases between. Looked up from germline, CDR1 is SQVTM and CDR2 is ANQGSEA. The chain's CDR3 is CSVEDGVNTEAFF. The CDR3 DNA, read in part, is TGCAGCGTTGAAGACGGGGTTAACACTGAA. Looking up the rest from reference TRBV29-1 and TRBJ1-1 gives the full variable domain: SAVISQKPSRDICQRGTSLTIQCQVDSQVTMMFWYRQQPGQSLTLIATANQGSEATYESGFVIDKFPISRPNLTFSTLTVSNMSPEDSSIYLCSVEDGVNTEAFFGQGTRLTVV.

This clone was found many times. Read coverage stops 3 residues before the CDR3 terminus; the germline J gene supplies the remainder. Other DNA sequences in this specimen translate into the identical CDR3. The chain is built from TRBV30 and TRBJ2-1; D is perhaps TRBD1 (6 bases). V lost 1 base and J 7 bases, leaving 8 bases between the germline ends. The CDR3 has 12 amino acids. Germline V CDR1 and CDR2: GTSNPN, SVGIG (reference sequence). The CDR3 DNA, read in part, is TGTGCCTGGAGTGCTAGGGGGAATGAG. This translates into CAWSARGNE. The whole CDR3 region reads CAWSARGNEQFF.

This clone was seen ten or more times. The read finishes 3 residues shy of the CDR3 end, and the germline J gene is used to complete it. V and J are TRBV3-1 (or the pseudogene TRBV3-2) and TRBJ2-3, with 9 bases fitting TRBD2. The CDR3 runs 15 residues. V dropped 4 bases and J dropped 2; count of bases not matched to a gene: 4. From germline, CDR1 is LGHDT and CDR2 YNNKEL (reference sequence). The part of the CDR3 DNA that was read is TGTGCCAGCAGCCCCGGGACTAGCACCACAGATACG. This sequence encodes CASSPGTSTTDT. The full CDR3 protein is CASSPGTSTTDTQYF.